This TCR beta chain derives from a study of blood T cell repertoires in COVID-19. In assigning cohorts, the study relied on participant-reported clinical history. During the 2 weeks before they entered the study, exposed participants had met someone with a PCR-confirmed or clinician-diagnosed COVID-19 case. Deletions cut 7 bases from V and 4 bases from J, with 8 bases between. Germline loops: CDR1 SGHNT, CDR2 YYREEE (reference sequence). This CDR3 spans 11 amino acids. Assay: immunoSEQ multiplex PCR; the TCRdb copy retains only in-frame clones and omits some. Of about 270,000 clones listed, 75% to 95% were seen once; the top ten hold about 3%.

The TCR comes from a man aged 40-50 years who had been exposed to COVID-19. The chain is built from TRBV5-4 and TRBJ2-5; D might be TRBD2 (6 bases). Sequencing was done on a sample of PBMCs or T cells enriched from blood (not recorded which). The CDR3 sequence: CASSGGETQYF. In DNA, the CDR3 is TGTGCCAGCTCCGGGGGAGAGACCCAGTACTTC. Variable domain in full (rest from reference TRBV5-4 and TRBJ2-5): ETGVTQSPTHLIKTRGQQVTLRCSSQSGHNTVSWYQQALGQGPQFIFQYYREEENGRGNFPPRFSGLQFPNYSSELNVNALELDDSALYLCASSGGETQYFGPGTRLLVL.